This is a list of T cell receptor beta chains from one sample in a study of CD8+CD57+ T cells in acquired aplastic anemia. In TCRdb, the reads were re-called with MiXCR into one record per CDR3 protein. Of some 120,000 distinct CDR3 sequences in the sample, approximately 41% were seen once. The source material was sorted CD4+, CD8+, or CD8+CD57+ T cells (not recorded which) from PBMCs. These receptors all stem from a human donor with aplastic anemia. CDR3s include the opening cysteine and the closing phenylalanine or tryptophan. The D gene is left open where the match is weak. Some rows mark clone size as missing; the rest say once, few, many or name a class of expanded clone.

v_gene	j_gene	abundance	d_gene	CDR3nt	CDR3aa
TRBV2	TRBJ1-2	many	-	TGTGCCAGCAGGGGCACAGGGACTAACTATGGCTACACCTTC	CASRGTGTNYGYTF
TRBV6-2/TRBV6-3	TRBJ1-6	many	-	TGTGCCAGCAACCCTCGGCCTTATTCACCCCTCCACTTT	CASNPRPYSPLHF
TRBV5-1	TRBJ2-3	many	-	TGCGCCAGCAGCTTGGAGATTCCCACAGATACGCAGTATTTT	CASSLEIPTDTQYF
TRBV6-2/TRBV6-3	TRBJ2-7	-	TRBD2	TGTGCCGGCAGTTACCGGGGGGCCTACGAGCAGTACTTC	CAGSYRGAYEQYF
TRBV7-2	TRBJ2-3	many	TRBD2	TGTGCCAGCACCCTAGCGGGAGGTAGCACAGATACGCAGTATTTT	CASTLAGGSTDTQYF
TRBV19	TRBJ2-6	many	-	TGTGCCAGTAGTACCCCCAGCCGTGGGGCCAACGTCCTGACTTTC	CASSTPSRGANVLTF
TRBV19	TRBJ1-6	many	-	TGTGCCAGTAGTGAAACAGGGCAGGGATCACCCCTCCACTTT	CASSETGQGSPLHF
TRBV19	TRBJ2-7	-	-	TGTGCCAGTAGTGTACGACAGGGAGGGAGCTACGAGCAGTACTTC	CASSVRQGGSYEQYF
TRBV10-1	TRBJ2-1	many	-	TGCGCCAGCAGTTCGACCATATCAGGGTTTGTCAATGAGCAGTTCTTC	CASSSTISGFVNEQFF
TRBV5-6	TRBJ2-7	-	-	TGTGCCAGCAGCCCACCATTCGGCGAGCAGTACTTC	CASSPPFGEQYF
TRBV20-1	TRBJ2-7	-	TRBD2	TGCAGTGCTAGACCGGGACTAGCGGACTCCTACGAGCAGTACTTC	CSARPGLADSYEQYF
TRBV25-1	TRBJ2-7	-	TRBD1	TGTGCCAGCAGTGGGGGACAGGGTCAACGAGAGCAGTACTTC	CASSGGQGQREQYF
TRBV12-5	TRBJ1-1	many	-	TGTGCTAGTGGTTTGGGGTCCGGGAACACTGAAGCTTTCTTT	CASGLGSGNTEAFF
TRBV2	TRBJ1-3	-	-	TGTGCCAGCAGCTTAATCGGCTCCTCTGGAAACACCATATATTTT	CASSLIGSSGNTIYF
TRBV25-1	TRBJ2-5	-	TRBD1	TGTGCCATCAGTGCAGGGGGCGCGGGGCAAGAGACCCAGTACTTC	CAISAGGAGQETQYF
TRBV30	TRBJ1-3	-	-	TGTGCCCGGGAGGGAGATTTCGGAAACACCATATATTTT	CAREGDFGNTIYF
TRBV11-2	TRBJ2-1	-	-	TGTGCCAGCAGCCCGATCCCAACCTCCTACAATGAGCAGTTCTTC	CASSPIPTSYNEQFF
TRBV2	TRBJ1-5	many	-	TGTGCCAGCAGCGGACAGCGAGATCAGCCCCAGCATTTT	CASSGQRDQPQHF
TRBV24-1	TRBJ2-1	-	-	TGTGCCACCAGTGACCCCGGACCGGATTACAATGAGCAGTTCTTC	CATSDPGPDYNEQFF
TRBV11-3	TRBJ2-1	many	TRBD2	TGTGCCAGCAGCCCGGGGGGCTCCTACAATGAGCAGTTCTTC	CASSPGGSYNEQFF
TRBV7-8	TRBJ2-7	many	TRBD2	TGTGCCAGCAGCCCCCCGGGACTAGCGGGGGCCGAGCAGTACTTC	CASSPPGLAGAEQYF
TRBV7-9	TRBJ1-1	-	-	TGTGCCAGCAGCTGGGGGACTAAAGCTTTCTTT	CASSWGTKAFF
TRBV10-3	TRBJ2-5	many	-	TGTGCCACCAGGGTTGGGGAGACCCAGTACTTC	CATRVGETQYF
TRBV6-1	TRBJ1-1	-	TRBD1	TGTGCCAGCGGCCCGGGACAGGGGGGGACTGAAGCTTTCTTT	CASGPGQGGTEAFF
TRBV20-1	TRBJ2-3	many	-	TGCAGTGCGGGGGACCGAGACACAGATACGCAGTATTTT	CSAGDRDTDTQYF
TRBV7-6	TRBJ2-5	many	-	TGTGCCAGCAGCTACCTAGTGGAAGGGAAAGAGACCCAGTACTTC	CASSYLVEGKETQYF
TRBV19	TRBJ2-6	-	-	TGTGCTGGGAAATCTGGGGCCAACGTCCTGACTTTC	CAGKSGANVLTF